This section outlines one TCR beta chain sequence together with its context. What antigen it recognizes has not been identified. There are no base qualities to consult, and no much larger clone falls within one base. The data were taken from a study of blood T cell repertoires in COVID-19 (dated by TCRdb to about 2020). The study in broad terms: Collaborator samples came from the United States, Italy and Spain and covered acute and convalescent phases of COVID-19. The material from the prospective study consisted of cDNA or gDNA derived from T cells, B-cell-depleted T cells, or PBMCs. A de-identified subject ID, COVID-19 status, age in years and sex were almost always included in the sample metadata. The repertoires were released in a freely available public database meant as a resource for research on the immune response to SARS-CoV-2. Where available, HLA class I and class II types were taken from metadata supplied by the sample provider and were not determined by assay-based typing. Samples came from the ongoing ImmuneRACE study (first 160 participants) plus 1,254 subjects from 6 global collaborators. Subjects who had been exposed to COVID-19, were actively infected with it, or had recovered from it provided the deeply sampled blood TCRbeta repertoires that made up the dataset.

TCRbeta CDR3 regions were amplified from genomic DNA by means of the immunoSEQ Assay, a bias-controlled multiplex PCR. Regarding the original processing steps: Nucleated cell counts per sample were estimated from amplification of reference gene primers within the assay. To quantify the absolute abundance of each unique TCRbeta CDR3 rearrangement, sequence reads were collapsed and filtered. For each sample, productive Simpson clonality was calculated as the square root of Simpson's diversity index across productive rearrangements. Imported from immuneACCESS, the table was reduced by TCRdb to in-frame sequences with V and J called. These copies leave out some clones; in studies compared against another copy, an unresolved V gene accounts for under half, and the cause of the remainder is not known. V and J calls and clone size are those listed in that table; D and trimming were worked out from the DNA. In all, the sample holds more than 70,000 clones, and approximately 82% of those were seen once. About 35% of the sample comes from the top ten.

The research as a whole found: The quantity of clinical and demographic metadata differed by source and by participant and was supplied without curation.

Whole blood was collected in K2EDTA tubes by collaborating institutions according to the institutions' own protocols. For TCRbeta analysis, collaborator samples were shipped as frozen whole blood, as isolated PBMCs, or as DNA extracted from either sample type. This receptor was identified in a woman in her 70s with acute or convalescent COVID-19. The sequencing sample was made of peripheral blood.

The encoded CDR3 is CASSGGTSGNTIYF. The sequenced DNA is TGTGCCAGCAGTGGCGGTACCTCTGGAAACACCATATATTTT. The V and J segments used are TRBV2 and TRBJ1-3; the D gene cannot be resolved reliably. Looking up the germline V gene yields CDR1 SNHLY and CDR2 FYNNEI. Cut back by 4 bases and 0 bases, the V and J ends lie 7 bases apart. Including the terminal cysteine and phenylalanine, the CDR3 comprises 14 residues. The entry retains the CDR3 DNA only, 42 bases that are in frame from base 1.